A single sample gave rise to the 27 T cell receptor beta chains below, sequenced in a study of T-cell reconstitution after alpha-beta-depleted transplantation in children. The TCRbeta library was prepared with unique molecular identifiers. TCRdb analysed the PCR reads with MiXCR anew, one entry per CDR3 protein. The repertoire holds roughly 220,000 distinct CDR3 sequences, with 12% as singletons. This specimen consisted of PBMCs from the stem cell graft donor, obtained from the stem cell graft. Every receptor here comes from a human donor who donated a stem cell graft to a child with acute lymphoblastic leukemia.

This clonotype has more than one count but fewer than ten. The chain couples TRBV20-1 to TRBJ2-2; a possible D gene is TRBD2 (5 bases). Germline V gives CDR1 DFQATT, CDR2 SNEGSKA (reference sequence). The CDR3 is made up of 14 amino acids. Trimming stripped 5 bases from V and 4 bases from J, with 14 bases between. The CDR3 spells CSAQDLRGTGELFF. For the CDR3, the DNA is TGCAGTGCTCAGGACCTTCGGGGCACCGGGGAGCTGTTTTTT.

This clonotype was detected many times. The V gene is TRBV5-5, the J gene TRBJ1-1; D is uncertain. The CDR3 consists of 13 residues. Trimming cost V 6 bases and J 0 bases, with 9 bases left between them. Germline V gene data show CDR1 as SGHKS and CDR2 as YYEKEE (reference sequence). As DNA, the CDR3 is TGTGCCAGCAATAAGGGCTTGAACACTGAAGCTTTCTTT. Residues: CASNKGLNTEAFF.

This clonotype occurred many times. The genes are TRBV29-1 and TRBJ1-1; the D gene is possibly TRBD1 (5 bases). Germline-derived CDR1 and CDR2 are SQVTM and ANQGSEA. CDR3 size: 12 residues. V was shortened by 6 bases and J by 1 base, with 9 bases between the two germline ends. The CDR3, as DNA: TGCAGCGTGTACGGGGGGAACACTGAAGCTTTCTTT. It is translated as CSVYGGNTEAFF.

In this sample, this clonotype turned up many times. The chain carries TRBV20-1 and TRBJ2-3; D gene uncertain. From germline, CDR1 is DFQATT and CDR2 SNEGSKA (reference sequence). Trimming took 3 bases from V and 3 from J, leaving 10 bases between them. The CDR3 loop spans 13 amino acids. The CDR3 protein is CSAREMGTDTQYF. The CDR3 bases are TGCAGTGCTAGGGAGATGGGGACAGATACGCAGTATTTT.

This sequence joins TRBV12-3 or TRBV12-4 and TRBJ2-6; D is possibly TRBD1 (6 bases). The CDR3 runs to 15 residues. V shed 4 bases and J shed 4 bases, with 11 bases lying between them. This CDR3 is CASSSGVRGANVLTF. The CDR3 region has the DNA TGTGCCAGCAGTTCAGGGGTGAGGGGGGCCAACGTCCTGACTTTC.

The sample holds many counts of this clonotype. This chain connects TRBV5-1 to TRBJ2-7; no clear D. There are 13 residues in the CDR3. V lost 1 base and J lost 3, with 8 bases in between. CDR1 is SGHRS and CDR2 is YFSETQ in the germline V gene. CDR3 loop: CASSLSANYEQYF. For the CDR3, the DNA is TGCGCCAGCAGCTTGTCTGCGAACTACGAGCAGTACTTC.

This clonotype was seen repeatedly, ten times or more. The J gene is TRBJ1-1, the V gene TRBV20-1, with D uncertain. V dropped 5 bases and J dropped 3 bases, with 19 bases sitting between them. The CDR3 contains 15 residues. CDR1 and CDR2 from the germline V gene are DFQATT and SNEGSKA (reference sequence). The CDR3 reads CSALPRSRIDTEAFF. The CDR3 nucleotides read TGCAGTGCTCTTCCCCGGAGCAGGATTGACACTGAAGCTTTCTTT.

As to this clonotype: In this CDR3 the conserved last residue, phenylalanine or tryptophan, is missing, so a read error is likely. The chain carries TRBV29-1 and TRBJ2-7, with 9 bases fitting TRBD1. This CDR3 has 11 residues. Per germline, CDR1 SQVTM and CDR2 ANQGSEA. J lost 6 bases, V lost 7 bases, and 4 bases had no gene match. The CDR3 spells CSATDRGEQYL. CDR3 nucleotides: TGCAGCGCCACGGACAGGGGCGAGCAGTACTTG.

This clonotype appeared a few times. J is TRBJ1-6 and V is TRBV30, with D tentatively TRBD1 (5 bases). Trimming cost V 4 bases and J 0 bases, with 10 bases left between them. CDR1 and CDR2 from the germline V gene are GTSNPN and SVGIG (reference sequence). This CDR3 contains 15 residues. CDR3 nucleotides: TGTGCCTGGAAGAGGGACTACTCCTATAATTCACCCCTCCACTTT. Translating it yields CAWKRDYSYNSPLHF.

The gene calls are TRBV20-1 and TRBJ2-6; D is unresolved. This CDR3 is built from 13 residues. Germline lookup yields CDR1 DFQATT and CDR2 SNEGSKA (reference sequence). V gave up 8 bases and J gave up 0 bases, with 8 bases separating them. The CDR3 DNA reads as TGCAGTACCCTATACTCTGGGGCCAACGTCCTGACTTTC. Translation: CSTLYSGANVLTF.

This clonotype was found many times. V usage is TRBV28 and J usage is TRBJ2-1, with 7 bases identical to TRBD1. CDR3 size: 15 residues. In germline, CDR1 is MDHEN, CDR2 SYDVKM. V lost 8 bases, J lost 0 bases, and 7 bases stayed unmatched. Here the CDR3 DNA reads TGTGCCAGCGGCCGGGACAGTAGCTCCTACAATGAGCAGTTCTTC. Translation: CASGRDSSSYNEQFF.

This clonotype was seen repeatedly, ten times or more. V usage is TRBV29-1 and J usage is TRBJ2-7; 10 bases line up with TRBD1. The CDR3 spans 13 residues. Germline assignment: CDR1 SQVTM and CDR2 ANQGSEA. V was clipped by 5 bases and J by 2 bases; unmatched bases: 3. The CDR3 DNA reads TGCAGCGTTCGGGACAGGGGTCCCTACGAGCAGTACTTC. It encodes CSVRDRGPYEQYF.

In its sample, this clonotype was seen many times. The chain employs TRBV20-1 and TRBJ2-5, with 9 bases fitting TRBD2. V lost 0 bases to trimming and J lost 5 bases; unmatched junction nucleotides: 7. CDR3 length: 15 residues. The germline V gene encodes CDR1 DFQATT and CDR2 SNEGSKA (reference sequence). This CDR3 reads CSAREVAGASETQYF. The CDR3 DNA reads as TGCAGTGCTAGAGAGGTAGCGGGAGCTTCGGAGACCCAGTACTTC.

This chain uses TRBV10-3 with TRBJ2-3; 8 nucleotides match TRBD2. Unmatched junction bases numbered 5, after V lost 8 bases and J lost 4 bases. Germline V gene lookup returns CDR1 ENHRY and CDR2 SYGVKD. The CDR3 consists of 13 residues. CDR3 protein: CAIGTRDPDTQYF. The DNA of the CDR3 is TGTGCCATCGGGACTAGGGACCCAGATACGCAGTATTTT.

This clonotype was detected ten times or more. This sequence joins TRBV12-3 or TRBV12-4 and TRBJ2-2, with 7 bases matching TRBD1. The CDR3 consists of 15 residues. Unmatched junction bases numbered 7, after V lost 3 bases and J lost 6 bases. The CDR3 loop reads CASSFWTGRAGELFF. In nucleotides, the CDR3 is TGTGCCAGCAGTTTTTGGACAGGAAGAGCCGGGGAGCTGTTTTTT.

This clonotype was seen at least ten times. This chain connects TRBV7-2 to TRBJ2-2; D is unresolved. CDR1 and CDR2 from the germline V gene are SGHTA and FQGNSA. The CDR3 has 15 amino acids. The V end was cut by 3 bases, the J end by 0 bases, with 8 bases between. The CDR3 is CASSLVGTNTGELFF. For the CDR3, the DNA is TGTGCCAGCAGCTTGGTCGGAACGAACACCGGGGAGCTGTTTTTT.

This clonotype was seen ten or more times. In DNA form, the CDR3 reads TGCAGTGCTCCCCTCGCGAGGACCGTCTCCTACGAGCAGTACTTC. Amino acids: CSAPLARTVSYEQYF. The chain links TRBV20-1 to TRBJ2-7; no reliable D call. CDR3 length equals 15 residues. The V and J ends lost 5 bases and 0 bases respectively, with 17 bases between them. Germline CDR1 reads DFQATT; CDR2 reads SNEGSKA (reference sequence).

In its sample, this clonotype was seen many times. The chain combines TRBV12-3 or TRBV12-4 with TRBJ2-2; D may be TRBD2 (6 bases). The CDR3 length is 15 residues. V was clipped by 10 bases and J by 4 bases, with 19 bases between them. The CDR3, as DNA: TGTGCCACCATTCGCGGGGCGGGACCCACCGGGGAGCTGTTTTTT. It translates to CATIRGAGPTGELFF.

The rearrangement uses TRBV30 and TRBJ1-6; 10 nucleotides line up with TRBD1. From germline, CDR1 is GTSNPN and CDR2 SVGIG (reference sequence). This CDR3 region has 13 residues. With V trimmed by 5 bases and J by 8 bases, 3 bases remained unmatched. CDR3 region: CAWDRGQDSPLHF. As DNA, the CDR3 is TGTGCCTGGGACAGGGGGCAGGATTCACCCCTCCACTTT.

This clonotype was seen many times. The chain carries TRBV5-5 and TRBJ2-2; possibly TRBD1 or TRBD2 for D (7 bases each). Germline values: CDR1 SGHKS, CDR2 YYEKEE (reference sequence). Trimming pared 4 bases from V and 0 bases from J, leaving 13 bases between. The CDR3 covers 16 residues. Written as DNA, the CDR3 is TGTGCCAGCAGCCCCGCAGGGGGGGCGAACACCGGGGAGCTGTTTTTT. Its translation: CASSPAGGANTGELFF.

Of note for this clonotype: This may stem from a read error, because a much larger clone lies one nucleotide away. The rearrangement uses TRBV7-9 and TRBJ2-7; D is unclear. The germline gives CDR1 SEHNR, CDR2 FQNEAQ (reference sequence). The CDR3 is 11 residues long. Here the CDR3 reads CANSLEGEQYF. The CDR3 coding sequence is TGTGCCAACAGCTTGGAAGGCGAGCAGTACTTC.

This clonotype was seen many times. V usage is TRBV7-6 and J usage is TRBJ1-5; D ambiguous. This CDR3 has 15 residues. The germline gives CDR1 SGHVS, CDR2 FNYEAQ. V lost 4 bases, J lost 3 bases, and 13 bases lay in between. The chain's CDR3 is CASSSSTKTNQPQHF. The CDR3 DNA reads TGTGCCAGCAGCTCGTCGACCAAAACCAATCAGCCCCAGCATTTT.

Ten or more counts support this clonotype. The V call is TRBV7-2, the J call TRBJ2-7, with D possibly TRBD1 on 5 matching bases. V lost 4 bases, J lost 4 bases, and 8 bases lay in between. The germline CDR1 and CDR2 sequences are SGHTA and FQGNSA. The CDR3 spans 12 residues. This CDR3 reads CASSYAGYEQYF. The CDR3 region has the DNA TGTGCCAGCAGCTACGCAGGGTACGAGCAGTACTTC. Drawing the rest from reference TRBV7-2 and TRBJ2-7, the complete variable domain is GAGVSQSPSNKVTEKGKDVELRCDPISGHTALYWYRQSLGQGLEFLIYFQGNSAPDKSGLPSDRFSAERTGGSVSTLTIQRTQQEDSAVYLCASSYAGYEQYFGPGTRLTVT.

Note on this clonotype: A much larger clone is a single base away; this may be a read error. The CDR3 coding sequence is TGTTCCAGCAGTCCACTCCGCATTGGGGGGACTGAAGCTTTCTTT. Its translation is CSSSPLRIGGTEAFF. The chain links TRBV6-2 or TRBV6-3 to TRBJ1-1, with a possible D match to TRBD1 (5 bases). The CDR3 has 15 residues. Germline V gene lookup returns CDR1 MNHEY and CDR2 SVGEGT.

This clonotype turned up a few times. The CDR3 loop reads CASSLMEQFPYEQYF. DNA for the CDR3: TGCGCCAGCAGCTTAATGGAACAGTTTCCCTACGAGCAGTACTTC. The chain uses TRBV5-1 and TRBJ2-7; D gene unclear. From germline, CDR1 is SGHRS and CDR2 YFSETQ. Trimming left V 2 bases short and J 2 bases short, with 14 bases between. This CDR3 spans 15 amino acids. Drawing the rest from reference TRBV5-1 and TRBJ2-7, the complete variable domain is KAGVTQTPRYLIKTRGQQVTLSCSPISGHRSVSWYQQTPGQGLQFLFEYFSETQRNKGNFPGRFSGRQFSNSRSEMNVSTLELGDSALYLCASSLMEQFPYEQYFGPGTRLTVT.

The chain links TRBV30 to TRBJ1-6; D is uncertain. Germline CDR1 and CDR2: GTSNPN and SVGIG (reference sequence). The CDR3 has 15 amino acids. Deletions cut 5 bases from V and 3 bases from J, with 14 bases between. The CDR3 nucleotides are TGTGCCTGGTCCCGTGAGACGGTCTATAATTCACCCCTCCACTTT. This gives the protein CAWSRETVYNSPLHF.

This clonotype was counted ten times or more. The CDR3 nucleotides are TGTGCCAGCAGTGAGATCTCATTGGGAGCAGATACGCAGTATTTT. The encoded protein is CASSEISLGADTQYF. J is TRBJ2-3 and V is TRBV6-1, with D possibly being TRBD2 (5 bases). Germline-derived CDR1 and CDR2 are MNHNS and SASEGT. V gave up 3 bases and J gave up 4 bases, with 14 bases separating them. The length of the CDR3 is 15 residues.